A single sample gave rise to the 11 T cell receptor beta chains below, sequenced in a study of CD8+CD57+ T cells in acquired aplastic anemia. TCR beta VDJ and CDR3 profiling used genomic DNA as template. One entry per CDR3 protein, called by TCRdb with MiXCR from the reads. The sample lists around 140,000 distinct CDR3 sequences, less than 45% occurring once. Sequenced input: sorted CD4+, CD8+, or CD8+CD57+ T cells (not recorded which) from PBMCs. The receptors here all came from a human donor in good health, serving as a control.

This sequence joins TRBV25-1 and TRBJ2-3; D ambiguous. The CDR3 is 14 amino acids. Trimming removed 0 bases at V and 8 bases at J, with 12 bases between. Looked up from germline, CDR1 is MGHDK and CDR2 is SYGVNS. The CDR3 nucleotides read TGTGCCAGCAGTGAATATCGTGGTTATTCTACGCAGTATTTT. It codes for CASSEYRGYSTQYF.

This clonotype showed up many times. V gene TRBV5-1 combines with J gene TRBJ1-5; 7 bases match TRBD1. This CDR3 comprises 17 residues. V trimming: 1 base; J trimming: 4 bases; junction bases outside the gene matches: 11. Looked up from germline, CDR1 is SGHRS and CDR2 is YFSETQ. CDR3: CASSLNPTGTANQPQHF. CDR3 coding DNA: TGCGCCAGCAGCTTGAACCCTACTGGGACAGCGAATCAGCCCCAGCATTTT.

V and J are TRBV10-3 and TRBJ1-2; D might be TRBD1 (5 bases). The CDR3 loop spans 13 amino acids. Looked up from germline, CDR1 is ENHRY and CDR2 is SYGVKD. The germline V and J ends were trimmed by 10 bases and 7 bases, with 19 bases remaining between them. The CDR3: CASNQGVMRGYTF. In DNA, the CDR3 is TGTGCCAGCAATCAGGGAGTTATGCGTGGCTACACCTTC.

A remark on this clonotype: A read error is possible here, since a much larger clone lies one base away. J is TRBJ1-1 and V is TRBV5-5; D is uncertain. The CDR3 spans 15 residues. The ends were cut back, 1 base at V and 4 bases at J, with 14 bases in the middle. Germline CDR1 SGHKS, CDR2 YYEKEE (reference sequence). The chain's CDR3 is CASSLSSGSGTEAFF. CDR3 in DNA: TGTGCCAGCAGCTTGTCATCTGGGAGTGGCACTGAAGCTTTCTTT.

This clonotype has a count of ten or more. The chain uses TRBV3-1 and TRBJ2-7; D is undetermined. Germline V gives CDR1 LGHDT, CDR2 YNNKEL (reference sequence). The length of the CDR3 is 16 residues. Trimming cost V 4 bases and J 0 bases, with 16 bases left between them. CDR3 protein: CASSPEVPPASYEQYF. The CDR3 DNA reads TGTGCCAGCAGCCCAGAGGTCCCGCCGGCCTCCTACGAGCAGTACTTC.

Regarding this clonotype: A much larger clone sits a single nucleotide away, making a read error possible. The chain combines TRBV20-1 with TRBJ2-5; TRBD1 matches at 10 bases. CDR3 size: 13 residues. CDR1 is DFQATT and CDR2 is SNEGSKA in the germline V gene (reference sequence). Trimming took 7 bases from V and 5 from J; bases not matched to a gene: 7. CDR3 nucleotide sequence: TGCAGTGTCAAGACAGGGGGCGGCGAGACCCAGTACTTC. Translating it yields CSVKTGGGETQYF.

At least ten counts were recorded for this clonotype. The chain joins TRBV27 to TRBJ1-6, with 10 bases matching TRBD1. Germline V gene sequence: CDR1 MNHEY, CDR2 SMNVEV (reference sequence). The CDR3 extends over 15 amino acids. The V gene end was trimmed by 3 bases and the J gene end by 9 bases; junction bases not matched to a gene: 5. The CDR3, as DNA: TGTGCCAGCAGTTTTACCGGGACAGGGGTTTCACCCCTCCACTTT. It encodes CASSFTGTGVSPLHF.

The CDR3 DNA follows: TGTGCCAGCAGCTCCTCCTGGACAGGGGGCGGGGAAAAACTGTTTTTT. Encoded protein: CASSSSWTGGGEKLFF. The chain is built from TRBV5-5 and TRBJ1-4; TRBD1 agrees at 11 bases. Germline CDR1 SGHKS, CDR2 YYEKEE (reference sequence). Trimming cost V 3 bases and J 8 bases; bases outside gene matches: 9. This CDR3 has 16 residues.

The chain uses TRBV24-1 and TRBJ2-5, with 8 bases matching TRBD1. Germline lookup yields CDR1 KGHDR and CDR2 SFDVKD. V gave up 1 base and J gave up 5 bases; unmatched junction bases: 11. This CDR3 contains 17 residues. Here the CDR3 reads CATSDFADRAGQETQYF. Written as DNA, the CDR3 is TGTGCCACCAGTGATTTTGCGGACAGGGCGGGACAGGAGACCCAGTACTTC.

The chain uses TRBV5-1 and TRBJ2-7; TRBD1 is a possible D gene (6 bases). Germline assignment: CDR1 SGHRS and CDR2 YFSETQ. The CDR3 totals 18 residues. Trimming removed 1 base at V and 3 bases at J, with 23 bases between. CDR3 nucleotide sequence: TGCGCCAGCAGCTTGTCTCGGGACACAACGACTGGACACTACGAGCAGTACTTC. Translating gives CASSLSRDTTTGHYEQYF.

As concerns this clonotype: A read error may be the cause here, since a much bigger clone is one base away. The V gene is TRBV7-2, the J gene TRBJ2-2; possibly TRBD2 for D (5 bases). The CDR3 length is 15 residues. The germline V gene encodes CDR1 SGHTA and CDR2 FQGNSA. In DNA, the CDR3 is TGTGCCAGCAGCTTAGCCAGGCGACTTACCGGGGAGCTGTCTTTT. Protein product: CASSLARRLTGELSF.